This entry lists 24 T cell receptor beta chains sequenced from one sample in a study of neurological immune-mediated disorders. TCRdb reprocessed the 5' RACE reads with MiXCR, giving one entry per CDR3 protein. The sample contains tens of thousands of distinct CDR3 sequences, 12% to 15% of which appear only once. Sample time point: longitudinal time-point 1 (baseline). Sequencing was performed on PBMCs. The receptors were gathered from a female donor with HTLV-1-associated myelopathy (HAM/TSP).

This clonotype was observed at least ten times. The V and J genes are TRBV20-1 and TRBJ2-1; 10 nucleotides align to TRBD2. This CDR3 comprises 16 residues. Trimming removed 0 bases from V and 6 bases from J; junction bases left unmatched: 8. CDR1 and CDR2 from the germline V gene are DFQATT and SNEGSKA (reference sequence). The CDR3 DNA reads TGCAGTGCTAGAGATCAGAGAGCGGGGGGGTTCAATGAGCAGTTCTTC. Amino acids: CSARDQRAGGFNEQFF.

Ten or more counts support this clonotype. The chain recombines TRBV12-3 or TRBV12-4 with TRBJ2-7; no firm D call. The CDR3 contains 14 residues. The V gene lost 3 bases and the J gene lost 3 bases, with 12 bases spanning the gap. The DNA for the CDR3 is TGTGCCAGCAGTTTTGAAACGGCGGACTACGAGCAGTACTTC. The encoded protein is CASSFETADYEQYF.

This clonotype was counted ten times or more. The chain carries TRBV5-5 and TRBJ1-2; no clear D. CDR1 and CDR2 (germline): SGHKS, YYEKEE (reference sequence). Between the trimmed V and J ends, which lost 0 bases and 4 bases, there was a span of 7 bases. The CDR3 runs 13 residues. The CDR3 DNA follows: TGTGCCAGCAGCTTGGAACGCCTCTATGGCTACACCTTC. This encodes CASSLERLYGYTF.

A few counts support this clonotype. The chain carries TRBV5-6 and TRBJ2-2, with D unclear. This CDR3 spans 18 amino acids. V dropped 1 base and J dropped 0 bases, with 16 bases sitting between them. Germline CDR1 is SGHDT and CDR2 is YYEEEE. CDR3 sequence reads: CASSLFRIYIANTGELFF. Written as DNA, the CDR3 is TGTGCCAGCAGCTTGTTTCGGATCTACATCGCGAACACCGGGGAGCTGTTTTTT.

This clonotype was recorded many times. The rearrangement uses TRBV12-3 or TRBV12-4 and TRBJ1-1, with D uncertain. The CDR3 spans 12 residues. Trimming left V 6 bases short and J 1 base short, with 6 bases between. Written as DNA, the CDR3 is TGTGCCAGCAGGTTCAAGAACACTGAAGCTTTCTTT. Amino acid sequence: CASRFKNTEAFF.

In its sample, this clonotype was seen many times. This rearrangement joins TRBV7-2 to TRBJ2-7; 10 bases agree with TRBD1. Losses at the gene ends were 4 bases for V and 4 bases for J; bases not matched to a gene: 7. In germline, CDR1 is SGHTA, CDR2 FQGNSA. The CDR3 is 15 residues long. CDR3 amino acids: CASSYHQGQGYEQYF. DNA for the CDR3: TGTGCCAGCAGCTACCACCAGGGACAGGGGTACGAGCAGTACTTC.

The sample holds many counts of this clonotype. V and J are TRBV7-9 and TRBJ1-4; 7 bases are a match to TRBD1. The V and J ends lost 5 bases and 6 bases, in that order; junction bases with no gene match: 6. Germline V CDR1 and CDR2: SEHNR, FQNEAQ (reference sequence). The CDR3 is 14 residues long. The CDR3 DNA follows: TGTGCCAGCAGCATCCTCGGGACAGATGAAAAACTGTTTTTT. Translating it yields CASSILGTDEKLFF.

The table lists this clonotype with many counts. The V gene is TRBV6-1, the J gene TRBJ1-1; the D gene is possibly TRBD1 (5 bases). This CDR3 has 12 residues. V shed 8 bases and J shed 2 bases, with 9 bases lying between them. The V gene's germline CDR1 is MNHNS and CDR2 SASEGT. The CDR3 coding sequence is TGTGCCAGCTTGGGGGTTAACACTGAAGCTTTCTTT. Protein sequence: CASLGVNTEAFF.

The chain joins TRBV12-3 or TRBV12-4 to TRBJ1-3; TRBD1 is a possible D gene (5 bases). This CDR3 region has 16 residues. Trimming left V 0 bases short and J 3 bases short, with 12 bases between. The CDR3, as DNA: TGTGCCAGCAGTTTAGCACGGGGAGGGGTTGGAAACACCATATATTTT. This gives the protein CASSLARGGVGNTIYF.

About this clonotype itself: A much larger clone differs from this one at a single base, so this may be a read error. This sequence joins TRBV5-1 and TRBJ2-7, with TRBD1 matching over 8 bases. There are 15 residues in the CDR3. Germline V gene sequence: CDR1 SGHRS, CDR2 YFSETQ. CDR3 nucleotide sequence: TGCGCCAGCAGCACGGGACAGGTAGTCGCCCACGAGCAGAACTTC. Amino acids: CASSTGQVVAHEQNF.

This clonotype was found a few times. The chain uses TRBV18 and TRBJ2-4, with 9 bases that match TRBD1. CDR3 length: 15 residues. The germline V gene encodes CDR1 KGHSH and CDR2 LQKENI. Trimming at V came to 2 bases and at J to 8 bases, leaving 7 bases not matched to a gene. This CDR3 is CASSPSGQGIYIQYF. DNA for the CDR3: TGTGCCAGCTCACCATCGGGACAGGGAATCTACATTCAGTACTTC.

There are many counts of this clonotype. This chain connects TRBV5-1 to TRBJ2-3; D is ambiguous. Germline values: CDR1 SGHRS, CDR2 YFSETQ. The ends were cut back, 6 bases at V and 5 bases at J, with 7 bases in the middle. The CDR3 covers 11 residues. CDR3 residues: CASKEGDTQYF. The CDR3 DNA follows: TGCGCCAGCAAGGAAGGAGATACGCAGTATTTT.

The table lists this clonotype with a few counts. This chain joins TRBV5-1 and TRBJ2-1; TRBD2 agrees at 8 bases. The CDR3 totals 15 residues. Germline V lookup: CDR1 SGHRS, CDR2 YFSETQ. J lost 2 bases, V lost 2 bases, and 3 bases had no gene match. The CDR3 coding sequence is TGCGCCAGCAGCTTTATAGCGGGGACCTACAATGAGCAGTTCTTC. It yields the protein CASSFIAGTYNEQFF.

This clonotype was seen repeatedly, ten times or more. This chain joins TRBV28 and TRBJ2-3; 12 nucleotides agree with TRBD2. There are 15 residues in the CDR3. The ends lost 3 bases at V and 4 bases at J; junction bases unmatched: 2. Germline lookup yields CDR1 MDHEN and CDR2 SYDVKM. The DNA of the CDR3 is TGTGCCAGCAGTTTTCCTAGCGGGGGGGCAGATACGCAGTATTTT. This encodes CASSFPSGGADTQYF.

The table lists this clonotype with a few counts. CDR3 sequence reads: CALLGKKDTGELFF. The CDR3 nucleotides are TGTGCCCTTTTGGGAAAAAAGGACACCGGGGAGCTGTTTTTT. The chain combines TRBV12-3 or TRBV12-4 with TRBJ2-2; no firm D call. This CDR3 is built from 14 residues. Trimming shortened V by 11 bases and J by 3 bases, and 16 bases separated the two germline ends.

This clonotype has at least ten counts. The chain is built from TRBV6-5 and TRBJ2-5; D may be TRBD2 (6 bases). Trimming took off 5 bases at V and 4 bases at J, with 11 bases between the two ends. Germline CDR1 and CDR2: MNHEY and SVGAGI. The CDR3 is 13 residues long. CDR3 loop: CASSPGTAETQYF. The CDR3 DNA follows: TGTGCCAGCAGTCCCGGGACTGCAGAGACCCAGTACTTC.

Ten or more counts support this clonotype. V usage is TRBV2 and J usage is TRBJ1-5; D is undetermined. The V end lost 3 bases, the J end lost 1 base, and 10 bases lay between the germline ends. Germline-derived CDR1 and CDR2 are SNHLY and FYNNEI. This CDR3 contains 15 residues. CDR3 residues: CASSESGQSNQPQHF. The CDR3, as DNA: TGTGCCAGCAGTGAGAGTGGCCAGAGCAATCAGCCCCAGCATTTT.

This clonotype was found many times. The CDR3 DNA follows: TGCGCCAGCAGCTTGGTCGGAGGGCAGAGTAAAGCTTTCTTT. Translating gives CASSLVGGQSKAFF. The chain combines TRBV5-1 with TRBJ1-1, with D hard to call. V lost 0 bases, J lost 9 bases, and 15 bases lay in between. CDR1 is SGHRS, CDR2 YFSETQ, per germline. The CDR3 covers 14 residues.

This clonotype occurred many times. The CDR3, as DNA: TGTGCCAGCAGTCTCGGGACTAGCGGGGCCAACCAAGAGACCCAGTACTTC. Translated, it gives CASSLGTSGANQETQYF. V is TRBV2 and J is TRBJ2-5; 13 bases align to TRBD2. This CDR3 region has 17 residues. Trimming took 5 bases from V and 0 from J; bases not matched to a gene: 6. Looked up from germline, CDR1 is SNHLY and CDR2 is FYNNEI. The whole variable domain, filled in from reference TRBV2 and TRBJ2-5, reads EPEVTQTPSHQVTQMGQEVILRCVPISNHLYFYWYRQILGQKVEFLVSFYNNEISEKSEIFDDQFSVERPDGSNFTLKIRSTKLEDSAMYFCASSLGTSGANQETQYFGPGTRLLVL.

This clonotype was observed at least ten times. The chain combines TRBV9 with TRBJ2-5; a possible D gene is TRBD2 (7 bases). Germline V lookup: CDR1 SGDLS, CDR2 YYNGEE. V was trimmed by 3 bases and J by 5 bases, leaving 17 bases between them. This CDR3 has 15 amino acids. This CDR3 is CASSGGGARAETQYF. The CDR3 DNA is TGTGCCAGCAGCGGGGGGGGGGCTAGGGCGGAGACCCAGTACTTC.

The table lists this clonotype with many counts. V gene TRBV7-8 combines with J gene TRBJ1-2, with TRBD1 matching over 7 bases. V trimming: 8 bases; J trimming: 1 base; junction bases outside the gene matches: 10. Per the germline V gene, CDR1 is SGHVS and CDR2 is FQNEAQ. CDR3 size: 15 residues. The CDR3: CASASGTAFNYGYTF. The CDR3 DNA is TGTGCCAGCGCGTCCGGGACAGCATTTAACTATGGCTACACCTTC.

This clonotype occurred a few times. A much more abundant neighbour one base away suggests this may be a read error. The chain combines TRBV5-1 with TRBJ2-1; 14 positions agree with TRBD2. Germline assignment: CDR1 SGHRS and CDR2 YFSETQ. This CDR3 region has 14 residues. CDR3 coding DNA: TGCACCAGCAGGACTAGCGGGGGGATTAATGAGCAGTTCTTC. It is translated as CTSRTSGGINEQFF.

This clonotype was recorded at least ten times. The chain recombines TRBV12-3 or TRBV12-4 with TRBJ2-2; a weak D match, TRBD1 (5 bases). The V gene lost 4 bases and the J gene lost 5 bases, with 17 bases spanning the gap. This CDR3 is 16 amino acids long. The CDR3 DNA sequence: TGTGCCAGCAGTTCCTTGGGCAGGGCAGGGACCGGGGAGCTGTTTTTT. Translating gives CASSSLGRAGTGELFF.

In the case of this clonotype: A much bigger clone sits one base away, suggesting this may be a read error. V is TRBV5-1 and J is TRBJ2-2; D call uncertain. Germline V lookup: CDR1 SGHRS, CDR2 YFSETQ. The CDR3 consists of 12 residues. Trimming pared 5 bases from V and 7 bases from J, leaving 9 bases between. CDR3 DNA: TGCGCCAGCAGATACATGGTCGGGGAGCTGTTTTTT. It codes for CASRYMVGELFF.